This is a list of T cell receptor beta chains from one sample in a study of blood T cell repertoires in COVID-19. Measured with immunoSEQ multiplex PCR; TCRdb has only the in-frame clones, and not every one. Of 200,000 or so clones listed, 80% to 95% were seen once; the top ten hold about 0.8%. Sequenced input: peripheral blood. All receptors come from a man aged 55 to 69 with COVID-19, enrolled during active disease. Each CDR3 is given with its conserved first and last residue. A D gene is named only where the DNA matches it firmly. A clone size is listed for some rows: how often the clone was seen (once, few, many), or a class if it is expanded.

TRBV5-1	TRBJ1-1	-	-	CASSSQGGRTEAFF	TGCGCCAGCAGCTCCCAGGGTGGGAGGACTGAAGCTTTCTTT
TRBV6-5	TRBJ2-2	TRBD1	-	CASSGTVNTGELFF	TGTGCCAGCAGCGGGACAGTTAACACCGGGGAGCTGTTTTTT
TRBV29-1	TRBJ1-5	TRBD1	-	CSVAGTDNQPQHF	TGCAGCGTTGCGGGGACAGACAATCAGCCCCAGCATTTT
TRBV6-1	TRBJ1-2	-	-	CASSEQVLVNGYTF	TGTGCCAGCAGTGAACAGGTCCTTGTAAATGGCTACACCTTC
TRBV5-1	TRBJ2-7	-	-	CASTRGYGGYEQYF	TGCGCCAGCACCCGGGGGTATGGAGGATACGAGCAGTACTTC
TRBV19	TRBJ2-7	TRBD1	-	CASSIGGTGWGRVGEQYF	TGTGCCAGTAGTATAGGTGGGACAGGGTGGGGTCGTGTAGGCGAGCAGTACTTC
TRBV7-2	TRBJ2-3	TRBD2	-	CASSLVGTSGRRADTQYF	TGTGCCAGCAGCTTAGTGGGGACTAGCGGGAGGCGGGCAGATACGCAGTATTTT
TRBV30	TRBJ2-2	TRBD2	once	CAWSLPGLVAGELFF	TGTGCCTGGAGCTTACCGGGACTAGTTGCCGGGGAGCTGTTTTTT
TRBV28	TRBJ1-5	-	-	CASSFSRTENNQPQHF	TGTGCCAGCAGCTTCTCCCGGACAGAAAACAATCAGCCCCAGCATTTT
TRBV2	TRBJ2-2	TRBD2	-	CASSYPTGRVAGASGNTGELFF	TGTGCCAGCAGTTACCCTACGGGACGCGTTGCTGGGGCTAGCGGAAACACCGGGGAGCTGTTTTTT
TRBV20-1	TRBJ1-1	TRBD1	-	CSATTGVGAFF	TGCAGTGCGACGACAGGGGTTGGAGCTTTCTTT
TRBV6-6	TRBJ2-1	TRBD2	-	CASSYRRGTNNEQFF	TGTGCCAGCAGTTACAGGCGGGGGACTAACAATGAGCAGTTCTTC
TRBV19	TRBJ2-7	TRBD2	-	CASSQRGGLGYEQYF	TGTGCCAGTTCTCAGCGGGGGGGCCTTGGGTACGAGCAGTACTTC
TRBV5-1	TRBJ2-1	TRBD1	-	CASSSQGNEQFF	TGCGCCAGCAGCTCACAGGGGAATGAGCAGTTCTTC
TRBV28	TRBJ2-7	-	-	CASSSLGVTLGQYF	TGTGCCAGCAGTTCCTTGGGCGTAACCTTGGGGCAGTACTTC
TRBV4-1	TRBJ1-2	TRBD1	-	CASSPSADRGHGYTF	TGCGCCAGCAGCCCGTCGGCGGACAGGGGACATGGCTACACCTTC
TRBV19	TRBJ1-1	-	-	CASSIDTRGTEAFF	TGTGCCAGTAGTATAGATACAAGGGGTACTGAAGCTTTCTTT
TRBV5-4	TRBJ2-1	TRBD1	-	CASSFGQGRNEQFF	TGTGCCAGCAGCTTTGGACAGGGGAGGAATGAGCAGTTCTTC
TRBV19	TRBJ1-4	-	-	CASTNVRGGDEKLFF	TGTGCCAGTACCAACGTGAGGGGCGGGGACGAAAAACTGTTTTTT
TRBV7-9	TRBJ2-1	-	once	CASSFSHEQFF	TGTGCCAGCAGCTTTAGCCATGAGCAGTTCTTC
TRBV6-6	TRBJ1-5	-	once	CASRYRVDINQPQHF	TGTGCCAGCAGGTACAGGGTGGACATCAATCAGCCCCAGCATTTT
TRBV20-1	TRBJ1-2	-	-	CSASPRGRGYTF	TGCAGTGCTAGTCCTAGGGGGAGAGGCTACACCTTC
TRBV2	TRBJ2-7	-	-	CASSDRQDSIEQYF	TGTGCCAGCAGTGATCGGCAGGACAGCATTGAGCAGTACTTC
TRBV9	TRBJ2-7	TRBD1	once	CASSSGQGYYEQYF	TGTGCCAGCAGCTCGGGACAGGGATACTACGAGCAGTACTTC
TRBV19	TRBJ1-2	TRBD1	-	CASSQWGDRGIYYGYTF	TGTGCCAGTAGTCAATGGGGGGACAGGGGCATTTACTATGGCTACACCTTC
TRBV3-1/TRBV3-2	TRBJ1-2	TRBD1	-	CASSLPGQGDDGYTF	TGTGCCAGCAGCCTTCCGGGGCAGGGGGACGATGGCTACACCTTC
TRBV12-3/TRBV12-4	TRBJ2-1	TRBD2	-	CASSLITGGEQFF	TGTGCCAGCAGTTTAATCACCGGGGGGGAGCAGTTCTTC
TRBV9	TRBJ2-2	-	once	CASSSHRVPGELFF	TGTGCCAGCAGCTCACACAGGGTACCCGGGGAGCTGTTTTTT